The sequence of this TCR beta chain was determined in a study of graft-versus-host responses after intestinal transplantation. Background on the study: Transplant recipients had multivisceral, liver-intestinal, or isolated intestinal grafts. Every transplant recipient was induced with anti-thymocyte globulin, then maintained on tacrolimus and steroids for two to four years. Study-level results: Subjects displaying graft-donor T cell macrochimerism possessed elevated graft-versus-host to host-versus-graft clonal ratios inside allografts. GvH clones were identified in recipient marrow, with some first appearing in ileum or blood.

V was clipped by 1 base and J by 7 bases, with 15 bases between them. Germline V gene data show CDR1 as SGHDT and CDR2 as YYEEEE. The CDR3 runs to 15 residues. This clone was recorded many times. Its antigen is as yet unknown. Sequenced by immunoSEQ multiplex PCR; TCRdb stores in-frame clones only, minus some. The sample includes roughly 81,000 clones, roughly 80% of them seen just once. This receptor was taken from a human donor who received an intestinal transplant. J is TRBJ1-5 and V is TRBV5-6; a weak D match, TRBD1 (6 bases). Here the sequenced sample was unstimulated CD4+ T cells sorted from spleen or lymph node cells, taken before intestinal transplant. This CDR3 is CASSLTGFRSQPQHF. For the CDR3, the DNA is TGTGCCAGCAGCTTGACAGGGTTCCGATCCCAGCCCCAGCATTTT. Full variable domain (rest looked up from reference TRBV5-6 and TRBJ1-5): DAGVTQSPTHLIKTRGQQVTLRCSPKSGHDTVSWYQQALGQGPQFIFQYYEEEERQRGNFPDRFSGHQFPNYSSELNVNALLLGDSALYLCASSLTGFRSQPQHFGDGTRLSIL.